This is a list of T cell receptor beta chains from one sample in a study of Tregs in tolerant kidney transplant recipients. Using immunoSEQ multiplex PCR, the repertoire was profiled, and TCRdb retains in-frame clones only, with some absent. This repertoire shows around 66,000 clones, roughly 85% found once; its top ten account for 2% to 2.5%. The sample in question was Tregs from blood, obtained before the transplant. Receptor source: a human donor who received a combined kidney and bone marrow transplant. Both conserved end residues are part of each CDR3. The order of the fields is D gene, CDR3 length, J gene, V gene, CDR3 protein. A D gene is named only where the DNA matches it firmly.

D: NA; length: 14; J: TRBJ2-2; V: TRBV30; CDR3: CAWSVGTYTGELFF
D: TRBD1; length: 16; J: TRBJ1-1; V: TRBV5-1; CDR3: CASSLGPTGVNTEAFF
D: NA; length: 16; J: TRBJ2-1; V: TRBV6-5; CDR3: CASSYSPGSSYNEQFF
D: NA; length: 10; J: TRBJ2-7; V: TRBV20-1; CDR3: CSTPNEGQYF
D: TRBD2; length: 19; J: TRBJ2-3; V: TRBV4-1; CDR3: CASSQEGTSGSASTDTQYF
D: NA; length: 12; J: TRBJ2-7; V: TRBV10-3; CDR3: CAIRGRWDEQYF
D: TRBD1; length: 15; J: TRBJ2-7; V: TRBV18; CDR3: CASSPRDRGSYEQYF
D: TRBD1; length: 15; J: TRBJ2-7; V: TRBV5-6; CDR3: CASSLDRGGPYEQYF
D: NA; length: 14; J: TRBJ1-1; V: TRBV19; CDR3: CASSRQGWDTEAFF
D: NA; length: 13; J: TRBJ2-2; V: TRBV27; CDR3: CASSLLADGELFF
D: TRBD1; length: 17; J: TRBJ1-2; V: TRBV5-1; CDR3: CASSSRTGGSDVWGYTF
D: TRBD1; length: 14; J: TRBJ2-7; V: TRBV6-1; CDR3: CASSVLGTGDEQYF
D: TRBD1; length: 16; J: TRBJ1-2; V: TRBV9; CDR3: CASSVARDRVNYGYTF
D: NA; length: 12; J: TRBJ2-7; V: TRBV15; CDR3: CATSGPGYEQYF
D: TRBD1; length: 16; J: TRBJ1-2; V: TRBV7-6; CDR3: CASSLAFPGGDYGYTF
D: TRBD1; length: 14; J: TRBJ1-2; V: TRBV6-6; CDR3: CASSPGTGIHGYTF
D: NA; length: 14; J: TRBJ2-7; V: TRBV5-6; CDR3: CASSSWAGFHEQYF
D: TRBD2; length: 16; J: TRBJ2-7; V: TRBV11-2; CDR3: CASSAFSPSGSYEQYF
D: NA; length: 17; J: TRBJ1-5; V: TRBV27; CDR3: CASSLWAPGYSNQPQHF
D: NA; length: 13; J: TRBJ1-2; V: TRBV19; CDR3: CASSRGRLTGYTF
D: TRBD1; length: 15; J: TRBJ2-3; V: TRBV5-1; CDR3: CASSLEGQSTDTQYF
D: NA; length: 14; J: TRBJ1-2; V: TRBV29-1; CDR3: CSVDLPVGDYGYTF
D: TRBD1; length: 15; J: TRBJ1-5; V: TRBV15; CDR3: CATSRSAGTGQPQHF
D: NA; length: 11; J: TRBJ1-2; V: TRBV28; CDR3: CASSDRPGYTF
D: NA; length: 14; J: TRBJ1-1; V: TRBV4-1; CDR3: CASSQVVLNTEAFF
D: TRBD2; length: 13; J: TRBJ2-1; V: TRBV9; CDR3: CASSVGLAGEQFF
D: NA; length: 14; J: TRBJ2-2; V: TRBV28; CDR3: CASRSQANTGELFF
D: NA; length: 12; J: TRBJ2-5; V: TRBV10-1; CDR3: CASMRFQETQYF
D: NA; length: 13; J: TRBJ2-1; V: TRBV2; CDR3: CASSEKSGARWFF
D: NA; length: 11; J: TRBJ2-5; V: TRBV5-4; CDR3: CASSLAETQYF
D: TRBD2; length: 16; J: TRBJ2-3; V: TRBV4-2; CDR3: CASSQEGSGGTDTQYF
D: TRBD2; length: 18; J: TRBJ2-7; V: TRBV5-4; CDR3: CASSLVAGGPRTTYEQYF